What follows describes a single T cell receptor (beta chain). This CDR3 comprises 15 residues. V lost 4 bases and J lost 8, with 18 bases in between. The germline V gene encodes CDR1 ENHRY and CDR2 SYGVKD. MiXCR, run by TCRdb on the RT-PCR reads, gives a single entry per CDR3 protein. The repertoire holds more than 150,000 distinct CDR3 sequences, with 41% as singletons. This sample stems from a study of patients and donors after allogeneic stem cell transplantation. The TCR was taken from a human donor who was either an allogeneic HSCT recipient or a stem cell or donor lymphocyte infusion donor (not recorded which). It is not recorded whose cells these are; they may come from a transplant donor. This rearrangement joins TRBV10-3 to TRBJ2-1; D gene ambiguous. Sequencing input: blood, either unsorted or a sorted T cell fraction (not recorded which). The DNA of the CDR3 is TGTGCCATCAGTGTCACGTTCCGAACTAATGATGAGCAGTTCTTC. The encoded protein is CAISVTFRTNDEQFF.